Following are 8 T cell receptor beta chains from one sample sequenced in a study of cytomegalovirus exposure and HLA in healthy donors. PCR involved 60 Vbeta and 13 Jbeta primers. Profiling relied on immunoSEQ multiplex PCR, and the TCRdb table lists in-frame clones only, not all of them. The table records around 170,000 clones, about 85% of them present only once. The sequencing sample was made of PBMCs. Source of these receptors: a girl aged 10-17 years in good health and CMV-seropositive.

The chain employs TRBV7-2 and TRBJ2-5; D is undetermined. The CDR3 has 12 amino acids. V was pared by 5 bases and J by 3 bases, with 7 bases between. Germline values: CDR1 SGHTA, CDR2 FQGNSA. Written as DNA, the CDR3 is TGTGCCAGCAGCGTAGACAAAGAGACCCAGTACTTC. It specifies CASSVDKETQYF. Filled out from reference TRBV7-2 and TRBJ2-5, the complete variable domain reads GAGVSQSPSNKVTEKGKDVELRCDPISGHTALYWYRQSLGQGLEFLIYFQGNSAPDKSGLPSDRFSAERTGGSVSTLTIQRTQQEDSAVYLCASSVDKETQYFGPGTRLLVL.

This chain uses TRBV5-1 with TRBJ1-2, with 10 bases lining up with TRBD1. Germline CDR1 reads SGHRS; CDR2 reads YFSETQ. The CDR3 length is 20 residues. The J segment lost 1 base and the V segment lost 4 bases, leaving 19 bases of the junction unmatched. CDR3 sequence: CASSRRDRGPDAEINYGYTF. The CDR3 DNA reads TGCGCCAGCAGCCGACGCGACAGGGGGCCGGACGCCGAAATTAACTATGGCTACACCTTC.

The chain employs TRBV6-1 and TRBJ2-3, with 8 bases lining up with TRBD2. Germline CDR1 MNHNS, CDR2 SASEGT. Trimming removed 0 bases from V and 7 bases from J; junction bases left unmatched: 12. This CDR3 has 17 amino acids. CDR3 amino acids: CASSEALPQSGSNTQYF. Here the CDR3 DNA reads TGTGCCAGCAGTGAAGCGCTTCCTCAGAGCGGGAGTAATACGCAGTATTTT.

This clone showed up just a few times. The chain carries TRBV6-5 and TRBJ2-7; 7 bases are shared with TRBD2. Germline V CDR1 and CDR2: MNHEY, SVGAGI. CDR3 length: 15 residues. With 6 bases clipped from V and 2 bases from J, the junction kept 10 bases outside the gene matches. As DNA, the CDR3 is TGTGCCAGCAGAGATGCGCCTAGCGGAACCTACGAGCAGTACTTC. Translated, it gives CASRDAPSGTYEQYF.

The V and J genes are TRBV6-5 and TRBJ2-7, with 8 nucleotides matching TRBD1. In germline, CDR1 is MNHEY, CDR2 SVGAGI. The length of the CDR3 is 15 residues. J gave up 2 bases and V 2 bases, and 5 bases lay outside the gene matches. CDR3 region: CASSYRQGRTYEQYF. As DNA, the CDR3 is TGTGCCAGCAGTTACCGACAGGGGAGGACCTACGAGCAGTACTTC.

This clone was detected once. This chain uses TRBV19 with TRBJ1-1; 8 bases are shared with TRBD1. Trimming removed 7 bases from V and 1 base from J; junction bases left unmatched: 11. CDR1 and CDR2 from the germline V gene are LNHDA and SQIVND (reference sequence). The CDR3 is 16 residues long. The chain's CDR3 is CASTLWTGQANTEAFF. Here the CDR3 DNA reads TGTGCCAGTACCCTATGGACGGGACAGGCGAACACTGAAGCTTTCTTT.

The chain recombines TRBV5-4 with TRBJ1-1, with D perhaps TRBD1 (5 bases). The CDR3 covers 14 residues. Looked up from germline, CDR1 is SGHNT and CDR2 is YYREEE (reference sequence). The ends were cut back, 1 base at V and 1 base at J, with 8 bases in the middle. DNA of the CDR3: TGTGCCAGCAGCTTGATTGGACAGAACACTGAAGCTTTCTTT. Amino acids: CASSLIGQNTEAFF.

This clone has only one observation. V is TRBV2 and J is TRBJ2-7; 10 bases agree with TRBD2. The CDR3 consists of 15 residues. The V segment lost 4 bases and the J segment 6 bases; nucleotides outside the gene matches: 9. Germline V gene data show CDR1 as SNHLY and CDR2 as FYNNEI. The CDR3 sequence is CASSALTSGNGEQYF. The CDR3 bases are TGTGCCAGCAGTGCCCTTACTAGCGGGAATGGCGAGCAGTACTTC.